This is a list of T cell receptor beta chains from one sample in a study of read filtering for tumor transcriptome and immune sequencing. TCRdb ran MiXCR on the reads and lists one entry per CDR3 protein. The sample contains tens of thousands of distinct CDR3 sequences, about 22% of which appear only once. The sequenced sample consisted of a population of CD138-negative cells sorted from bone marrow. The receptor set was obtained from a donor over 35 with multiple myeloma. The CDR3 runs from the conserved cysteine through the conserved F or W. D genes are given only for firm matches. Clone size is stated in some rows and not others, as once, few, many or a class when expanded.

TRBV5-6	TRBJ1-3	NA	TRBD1	TGTGCCAGCAGCTTGAATAACAGGGGACTTAGAAACACCATATATTTT	CASSLNNRGLRNTIYF
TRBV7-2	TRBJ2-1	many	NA	TGTGCCAGCAGCCCACGAAGGTCAGGGGGGAGTGAGCAGTTCTTC	CASSPRRSGGSEQFF
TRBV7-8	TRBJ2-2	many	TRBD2	TGTGCCAGCAGCTTAACAACTAGCGAGGCCGGGGAGCTGTTTTTT	CASSLTTSEAGELFF
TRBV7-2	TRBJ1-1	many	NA	TGTGCCAGCAGGCGCCAGGGGCGGGTCACTGAAGCTTTCTTT	CASRRQGRVTEAFF
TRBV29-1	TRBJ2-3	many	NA	TGCAGCGTTGAGATAGGGGGCACAGATACGCAGTATTTT	CSVEIGGTDTQYF
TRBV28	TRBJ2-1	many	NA	TGTGCCAGCCACTCGAGAGACTACAATGAGCAGTTCTTC	CASHSRDYNEQFF
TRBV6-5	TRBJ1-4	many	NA	TGTGCCAGCAGCCCCCGACAGAACCTTGAAAAACTGTTTTTT	CASSPRQNLEKLFF
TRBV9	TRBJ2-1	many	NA	TGTGCCAGCAGCGTAGAGACTAAGCAGTTCTTC	CASSVETKQFF
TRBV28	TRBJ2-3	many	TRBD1	TGTGCCAGTATCCAGGGGGCTGGAGATACGCAGTATTTT	CASIQGAGDTQYF
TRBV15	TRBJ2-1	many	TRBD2	TGTGCCACCAATGGAGGCGGGGGGACTGGGGATGAGCAGTTCTTC	CATNGGGGTGDEQFF
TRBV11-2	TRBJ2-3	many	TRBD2	TGTGCCAGCAGCTTAGTTAAGCGGGGGGGTAGGACAGATACGCAGTATTTT	CASSLVKRGGRTDTQYF
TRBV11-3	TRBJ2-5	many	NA	TGTGCCAGCAGCCGGGGGCGTTTGGAGACCCAGTACTTC	CASSRGRLETQYF
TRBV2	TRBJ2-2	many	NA	TGTGCCAGCAGTGAAACTTGGTCCATCGGGGAGCTGTTTTTT	CASSETWSIGELFF
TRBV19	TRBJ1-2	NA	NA	TGTGCCAGTAGGGCTCAAGGTCTCTATGGCTACACCTTC	CASRAQGLYGYTF
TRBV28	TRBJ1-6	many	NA	TGTGCCAGCAGTTTAACAGGTTCACCCCTCCACTTT	CASSLTGSPLHF
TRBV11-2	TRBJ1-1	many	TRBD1	TGTGCCAGCAGCTTAGAAGGGACAGGGGGGGCCGCGAGTTTCTTT	CASSLEGTGGAASFF
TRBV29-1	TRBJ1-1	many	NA	TGCAGCGTTGATAGGAACACAGAAACTGAAGCTTTCTTT	CSVDRNTETEAFF
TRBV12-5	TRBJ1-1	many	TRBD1	TGTGCTAGTGGCCCGGGACAGGGTGATAACACTGAAGCTTTCTTT	CASGPGQGDNTEAFF
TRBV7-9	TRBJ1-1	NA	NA	TGTGCCAGCAGCTCAGTAACTGGAGCTTTCTTT	CASSSVTGAFF
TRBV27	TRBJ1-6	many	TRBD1	TGTGCCAGCAGGATGGGACAGCACTATAATTCACCCCTCCACTTT	CASRMGQHYNSPLHF
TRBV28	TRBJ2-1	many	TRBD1	TGTGCCAGCAGTCACCGGACAGGTAGCACCTACAATGAGCAGTTCTTC	CASSHRTGSTYNEQFF
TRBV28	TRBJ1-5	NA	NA	TGTGCCAGCACCCCCGGGGGGGCCGGGGGTCAGCCCCAGCATTTT	CASTPGGAGGQPQHF
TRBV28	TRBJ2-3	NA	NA	TGTGCCAGCAGTTTCCCGTTGGCGGGCACTAGCACAGATACGCAGTATTTT	CASSFPLAGTSTDTQYF
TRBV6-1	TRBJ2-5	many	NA	TGTGCCAGCAGTAACTTAGGCGAGACCCAGTACTTC	CASSNLGETQYF
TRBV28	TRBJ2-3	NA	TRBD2	TGTGCCAGCAGTTGGGGGGGGTTGACAGATACGCAGTATTTT	CASSWGGLTDTQYF
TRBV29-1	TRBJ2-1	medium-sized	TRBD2	TGCAGCGTCCCCGCGCTTCGCGGGGGGGCGGTCAATGAGCAGTTCTTC	CSVPALRGGAVNEQFF
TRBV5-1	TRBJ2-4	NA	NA	TGCGCCAGCGGCTTGGACAGAGGTGCAAACATTCAGTACTTC	CASGLDRGANIQYF
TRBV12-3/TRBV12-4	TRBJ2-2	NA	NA	TGTGCCATTTCGACTGAGAACACCGGGGAGCTGGTTTTT	CAISTENTGELVF
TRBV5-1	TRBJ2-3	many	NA	TGCGCCAGCAGCTTGGGCCCGACCCGCACAGATACGCAGTATTTT	CASSLGPTRTDTQYF
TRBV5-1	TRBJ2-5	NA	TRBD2	TGCGCCAGCAGCTTCGGAAACGCGGGGGGCCAAGAGACCCAGTACTTC	CASSFGNAGGQETQYF
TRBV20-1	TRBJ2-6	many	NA	TGCAGTGCTAGAGCCGGGTCTGGGGCCAACGTCCTGACTTTC	CSARAGSGANVLTF
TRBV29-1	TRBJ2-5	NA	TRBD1	TGCAGCGTTGGTACAGGGGCCGAGACCCAGTACTTC	CSVGTGAETQYF
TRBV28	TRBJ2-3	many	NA	TGTGCCACAATCGGGGCAGCAAATACGCAGTATTTT	CATIGAANTQYF
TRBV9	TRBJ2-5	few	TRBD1	TGTGCCAGCAGCCCCCGGGACAGACAAGAGACCCAGTACTTC	CASSPRDRQETQYF
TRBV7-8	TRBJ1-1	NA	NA	TGTGCCGGCAGCAGCACAGGGAACACTGAAGCTTTCTTT	CAGSSTGNTEAFF
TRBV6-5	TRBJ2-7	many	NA	TGTGCCAGCAGGAGCTCCTGGGCGTACGAGCAGTACTTC	CASRSSWAYEQYF
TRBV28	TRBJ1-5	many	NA	TGTGCCAGCAGTTTACGGGAACAGCCCCAGCATTTT	CASSLREQPQHF
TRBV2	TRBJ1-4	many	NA	TGTGCCAGCAGTAAGGGGGGGTTAACTAATGAAAAACTGTTTTTT	CASSKGGLTNEKLFF
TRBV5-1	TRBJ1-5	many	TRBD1	TGCGCCAGCAGCCGGACAGGGGGCAGCAATCAGCCCCAGCATTTT	CASSRTGGSNQPQHF
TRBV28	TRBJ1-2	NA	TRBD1	TGTGCCAGCAGGACACAGGGGGGAGGCTACACCTTC	CASRTQGGGYTF
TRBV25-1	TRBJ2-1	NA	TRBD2	TGTGCCAGCACGGGACTAGCGGGGGGCAATGAGCAGATCTTC	CASTGLAGGNEQIF
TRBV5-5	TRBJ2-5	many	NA	TGTGCCAGCAGTCAACGGGGGCTCGGGACCCAGTACTTC	CASSQRGLGTQYF
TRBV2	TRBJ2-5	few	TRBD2	TGTGCCAGCAGGGAAGGACTAGCCGGGGAGACCCAGTACTTC	CASREGLAGETQYF
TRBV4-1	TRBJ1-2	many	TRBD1	TGCGCCAGCAGAAAGGGACAGGGTGACTATGGCTACACCTTC	CASRKGQGDYGYTF
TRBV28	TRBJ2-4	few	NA	TGTGCCAGCAGCAAAGACAGGTCGGCAAACATTCAGTACTTC	CASSKDRSANIQYF
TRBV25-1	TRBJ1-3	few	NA	TGTGCCAGCCTCAGCTCTGGAAACACCATATATTTT	CASLSSGNTIYF
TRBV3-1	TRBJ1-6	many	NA	TGTGCCAGCAGCCGGAAAGTCGATTCACCCCTCCACTTT	CASSRKVDSPLHF
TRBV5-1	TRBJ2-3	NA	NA	TGTGCCAGCAGCTTGGAGGTTGATACGCAGTATTTT	CASSLEVDTQYF
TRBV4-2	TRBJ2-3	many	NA	TGTGCCAGCAGCCAAGATCGCGGGGGCCCCACAGATACGCAGTATTTT	CASSQDRGGPTDTQYF
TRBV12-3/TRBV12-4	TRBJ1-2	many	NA	TGTGCCAGCAGCCCAAAAACCGACGGATTCTATGGCTACACCTTC	CASSPKTDGFYGYTF